The sequence of this T cell receptor (beta chain) was determined in a study of response to subunit inactivated influenza vaccine. General study results and limits: With each seasonal influenza vaccination, the authors suggested, few new T cells are recruited.

Each CDR3 protein gets one entry after TCRdb re-called the RT-PCR reads with MiXCR. This repertoire shows hundreds of thousands of distinct CDR3 sequences, approximately 17% found once; its top ten account for roughly a tenth. Of note for this clonotype: Its antigen is unknown.

This CDR3 region has 18 residues. Germline-derived CDR1 and CDR2 are SGHDT and YYEEEE. V was cut by 0 bases and J by 4 bases, with 17 bases left in between. This TCR was recovered from a man aged 45 to 65 who received an inactivated influenza vaccine. The input for sequencing was PBMCs from blood, taken around 5 days after vaccination. This chain links TRBV5-6 with TRBJ2-6; D is unresolved. The DNA for the CDR3 is TGTGCCAGCAGCTTGGATGTCATCTCGGGTTCCGGGGCCAACGTCCTGACTTTC. It specifies CASSLDVISGSGANVLTF. The full variable domain, completed using reference TRBV5-6 and TRBJ2-6, is DAGVTQSPTHLIKTRGQQVTLRCSPKSGHDTVSWYQQALGQGPQFIFQYYEEEERQRGNFPDRFSGHQFPNYSSELNVNALLLGDSALYLCASSLDVISGSGANVLTFGAGSRLTVL.